A selection of T cell receptor beta chains follows, all from one sample in a study of Graves' ophthalmopathy and Graves' hyperthyroidism. TCRdb analysed the multiplex PCR reads with MiXCR anew, one entry per CDR3 protein. The sample includes hundreds of thousands of distinct CDR3 sequences, 40% seen only once; the top ten take about 40%. Sequenced: peripheral blood. The receptors originated from an adult man with Graves' ophthalmopathy. Each CDR3 is given with its conserved first and last residue. A D gene is named only where the DNA matches it firmly. The size field is filled for only some rows; it gives once, few, many or a size class.

abundance: -
d_gene: TRBD1
j_gene: TRBJ1-3
v_gene: TRBV7-6
CDR3nt: TGTGCCAGCAGCCAAAATCCACAGGGGTGGTTGGAAAACACCATATATTTT
CDR3aa: CASSQNPQGWLENTIYF

abundance: many
d_gene: -
j_gene: TRBJ2-7
v_gene: TRBV19
CDR3nt: TGTGCCAGTAGCCCCGGCGGGGAGGCAAGGCAGTACTTC
CDR3aa: CASSPGGEARQYF

abundance: -
d_gene: TRBD1
j_gene: TRBJ1-4
v_gene: TRBV2
CDR3nt: TGTGCCAGCAGTGAGACAGGGTTTCGGGAAAAACTGTTTTTT
CDR3aa: CASSETGFREKLFF

abundance: -
d_gene: -
j_gene: TRBJ1-4
v_gene: TRBV7-8
CDR3nt: -
CDR3aa: CASSPRDRVMKNCFF

abundance: few
d_gene: TRBD1
j_gene: TRBJ1-1
v_gene: TRBV7-9
CDR3nt: TGTGCCAGTCTACAGGGGACTAAGGCTGAAGCTTTCTTT
CDR3aa: CASLQGTKAEAFF

abundance: few
d_gene: -
j_gene: TRBJ1-4
v_gene: TRBV12-3/TRBV12-4
CDR3nt: TGTGCCAGCAGTGGGTCCAGGGGACTTAATGAAAAACTGTTTTTT
CDR3aa: CASSGSRGLNEKLFF

abundance: few
d_gene: TRBD1
j_gene: TRBJ1-1
v_gene: TRBV5-4
CDR3nt: TGTGCCAGCAGTAAAGGGTCCGGGACAGGACTAACTGAAGCTTTCTTT
CDR3aa: CASSKGSGTGLTEAFF

abundance: few
d_gene: TRBD2
j_gene: TRBJ2-6
v_gene: TRBV7-9
CDR3nt: TGTGCCAGCAGCCAAAGACTAGCGGGAGTTTCTGGGGCCAACGTCCTGACTTTC
CDR3aa: CASSQRLAGVSGANVLTF

abundance: few
d_gene: -
j_gene: TRBJ1-1
v_gene: TRBV20-1
CDR3nt: TGCAGTGCTCAAAGGACTGTGAACACTGAAGCTTTCTTT
CDR3aa: CSAQRTVNTEAFF

abundance: many
d_gene: -
j_gene: TRBJ1-2
v_gene: TRBV7-9
CDR3nt: TGTGCCAGCAGCTTAGAACGGATTAACTATGGCTACACCTTC
CDR3aa: CASSLERINYGYTF

abundance: -
d_gene: -
j_gene: TRBJ1-1
v_gene: TRBV14
CDR3nt: TGTGCCAGCTCACCGCGCATCTCGAACACTGAAGCTTTTTTT
CDR3aa: CASSPRISNTEAFF

abundance: many
d_gene: -
j_gene: TRBJ2-7
v_gene: TRBV18
CDR3nt: TGTGCCAGCTCACCCCCTGGAGGGAGAGCGTTTGGCGAGCAGTACTTC
CDR3aa: CASSPPGGRAFGEQYF